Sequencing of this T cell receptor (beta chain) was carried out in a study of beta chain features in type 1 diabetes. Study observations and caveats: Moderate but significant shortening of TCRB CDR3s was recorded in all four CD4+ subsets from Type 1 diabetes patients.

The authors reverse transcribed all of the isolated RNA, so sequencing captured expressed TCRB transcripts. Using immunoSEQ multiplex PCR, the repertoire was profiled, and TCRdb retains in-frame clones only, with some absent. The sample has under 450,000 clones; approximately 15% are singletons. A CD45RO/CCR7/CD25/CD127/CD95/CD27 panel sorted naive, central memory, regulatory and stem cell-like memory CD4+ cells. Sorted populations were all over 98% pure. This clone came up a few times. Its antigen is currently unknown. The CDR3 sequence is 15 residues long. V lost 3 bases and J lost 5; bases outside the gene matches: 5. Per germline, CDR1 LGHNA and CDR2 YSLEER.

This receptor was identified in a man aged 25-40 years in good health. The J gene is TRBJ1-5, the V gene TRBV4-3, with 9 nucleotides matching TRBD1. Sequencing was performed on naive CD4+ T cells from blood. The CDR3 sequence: CASSHSTGGYQPQHF. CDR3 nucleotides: TGCGCCAGCAGCCATTCCACAGGGGGCTATCAGCCCCAGCATTTT.